This TCR beta chain was recorded in a study of human T cells and chemical hapten exposure. Study in general: 2% DPC was applied to about 2 cm by about 2 cm of upper inner arm skin for sensitization. Patch testing placed 0.01% DPC on the upper back, with readings at 6 days. Small discrepancies in pooled library volume mainly accounted for the varying TCR yields per sample.

Each CDR3 protein gets one entry after TCRdb re-called the RACE reads with MiXCR. Among around 340,000 distinct CDR3 sequences listed, approximately 6.9% were seen once. The time point denotes: patch test 1, 2 weeks after DPC sensitization. Treatment denoted: therapeutic diphenylcyclopropenone sensitization with weekly scalp DPC. Whole-study results and caveats: Each of the donors had alopecia, so their immune responses may not resemble those of healthy people.

This clonotype has only a few counts. Antigen: not known. The junction had 3 bases not matched to a gene; V was cut back by 4 bases and J by 2 bases. Germline V gene data show CDR1 as DFQATT and CDR2 as SNEGSKA (reference sequence). The CDR3 sequence is 13 residues long. The J gene is TRBJ1-2, the V gene TRBV20-1, with 8 bases identical to TRBD1. The source is a woman aged 18 to 35 with alopecia areata. Some clones in this sample may be carry-over from other donors' samples. This material consisted of whole blood, taken in connection with sensitization to the hapten diphenylcyclopropenone (DPC). This CDR3 reads CSATRQGNYGYTF. The CDR3 DNA reads as TGCAGTGCTACTCGACAGGGGAACTATGGCTACACCTTC.